This record concerns one T cell receptor beta chain sequence. What it recognizes is unknown. The CDR3 extends over 13 amino acids. V was trimmed by 5 bases and J by 5 bases, leaving 9 bases between them. Germline assignment: CDR1 SGHDN and CDR2 FVKESK. The data belong to a study of cytomegalovirus exposure and HLA in healthy donors. Study results and limitations: The listing of 150 to 200 TCR beta chains classed them as cytomegalovirus-associated.

The approximately 120-subject validation cohort, separate from the approximately 670-subject first cohort, included the donors. Profiled with immunoSEQ multiplex PCR; TCRdb holds only in-frame clones, not every one. In the table there are about 44,000 clones, 93% of which are singletons. Sample: PBMCs. The receptor was isolated from a young woman in good health and CMV-seronegative. The rearrangement joins TRBV14 to TRBJ1-4; D perhaps matches TRBD1 (6 bases). DNA for the CDR3: TGTGCCAGCAGCTGGACAGTCAATGAAAAACTGTTTTTT. Protein: CASSWTVNEKLFF.